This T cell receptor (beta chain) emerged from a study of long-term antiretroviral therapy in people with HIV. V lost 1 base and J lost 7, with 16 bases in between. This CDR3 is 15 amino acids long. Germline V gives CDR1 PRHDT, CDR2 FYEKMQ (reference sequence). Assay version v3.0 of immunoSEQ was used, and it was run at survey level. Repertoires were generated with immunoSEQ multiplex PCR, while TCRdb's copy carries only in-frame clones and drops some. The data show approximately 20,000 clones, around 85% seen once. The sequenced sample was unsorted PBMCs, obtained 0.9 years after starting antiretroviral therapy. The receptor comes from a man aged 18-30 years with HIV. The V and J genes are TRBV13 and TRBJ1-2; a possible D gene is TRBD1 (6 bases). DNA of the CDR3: TGTGCCAGCAGCTTAGAGGCACAGGGATGGGGTGGCTACACCTTC. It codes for CASSLEAQGWGGYTF.